This T cell receptor (beta chain) was sequenced in a study of OX40 agonist ivuxolimab in advanced cancers. TCRdb keeps only in-frame clones here, not all; method: immunoSEQ multiplex PCR. The table records approximately 70,000 clones, just over 85% of them present only once. The V end lost 0 bases, the J end lost 5 bases, and 13 bases lay between the germline ends. The length of the CDR3 is 15 residues. Germline V gives CDR1 SGHTA, CDR2 FQGTGA. Study-level findings and limits: Specificity for antigen went undetermined in the expanded peripheral T cells.

Of note for this clone: Antigen specificity is unknown.

Samples of blood were obtained at baseline, on cycle 4 day 1, and on cycle 7 day 1. The sequence was collected from an adult with an advanced solid tumor such as melanoma, head and neck, liver or kidney cancer. The material sequenced was CD4+ or CD8+ T cells sorted from blood, taken in a trial of the OX40 agonist ivuxolimab. The V gene is TRBV7-3, the J gene TRBJ2-5; a weak D match, TRBD2 (6 bases). The CDR3 nucleotides read TGTGCCAGCAGCTTAACTAGCGGAGTCCGGGAGACCCAGTACTTC. Protein: CASSLTSGVRETQYF.